This T cell receptor beta chain was documented in a study of cytomegalovirus exposure and HLA in healthy donors. Study-level background: About four fifths of 398 genotyped donors fell in the Caucasian-associated ancestry cluster.

The PCR made use of 60 Vbeta and 13 Jbeta primers. Using immunoSEQ multiplex PCR, the repertoire was profiled, and TCRdb retains in-frame clones only, with some absent. Of under 100,000 clones listed, 55% to 65% were seen once; the top ten hold 15%. Study-level points and caveats: A later analysis linked around 15,000 TCR beta sequences to HLA alleles at 0.05 false discovery rate.

The CDR3 consists of 17 residues. J lost 3 bases, V lost 1 base, and 5 bases had no gene match. Looked up from germline, CDR1 is KGHSH and CDR2 is LQKENI. Details on this clone: Its specificity is not known.

Sequencing was done on a sample of PBMCs. The rearrangement links TRBV18 to TRBJ2-3, with 12 nucleotides matching TRBD2. This sequence was found in a woman aged 35 to 49 in good health and CMV-seropositive. The CDR3 sequence is CASSPLGLAGGTDTQYF. DNA for the CDR3: TGTGCCAGCTCACCACTTGGGCTAGCGGGAGGGACAGATACGCAGTATTTT.